What follows is one T cell receptor (beta chain) and its context. Its antigen remains unknown. Looked up from germline, CDR1 is SEHNR and CDR2 is FQNEAQ (reference sequence). V was shortened by 4 bases and J by 0 bases, with 14 bases between the two germline ends. This CDR3 has 16 residues. This entry belongs to a study of CD8+ T cells in alopecia areata. TCR sequencing used cDNA made by reverse transcription of extracted RNA. Clones were read by immunoSEQ multiplex PCR, and TCRdb kept only the in-frame ones, dropping some. Seen here are about 30,000 clones, 62% observed once, and the top ten hold roughly 18%. Whole-study results and caveats: Clonality was higher in lesional than normal scalp, especially in alopecia totalis/universalis.

The chain links TRBV7-9 to TRBJ2-3, with D tentatively TRBD2 (6 bases). Sequences were obtained from NKG2D-high CD8+ T cells sorted from blood. The source is a human donor with alopecia areata. Written as DNA, the CDR3 is TGTGCCAGCAGCTGGGAATGGGACTCGAGCACAGATACGCAGTATTTT. The encoded protein is CASSWEWDSSTDTQYF.